The 30 T cell receptor beta chains presented below share a single source sample, sequenced in a study of blood T cell repertoires in COVID-19. Repertoires were generated with immunoSEQ multiplex PCR, while TCRdb's copy carries only in-frame clones and drops some. In the table there are some 180,000 clones, approximately 80% of which are singletons. The sequenced sample was peripheral blood. These TCRs come from a man aged 50-60 years who had recovered from COVID-19.

As to this clone: Other nucleotide sequences in the sample specify the same CDR3. This chain joins TRBV6-5 and TRBJ2-5, with D hard to call. CDR1 is MNHEY and CDR2 is SVGAGI in the germline V gene. The CDR3 totals 12 residues. Deletions cut 5 bases from V and 2 bases from J, with 6 bases between. The CDR3 region is CASSTDQETQYF. The CDR3 DNA is TGTGCCAGCAGTACAGATCAAGAGACCCAGTACTTC.

The chain links TRBV18 to TRBJ1-4; D is unresolved. The germline V gene encodes CDR1 KGHSH and CDR2 LQKENI. The V end lost 4 bases, the J end lost 7 bases, and 13 bases lay between the germline ends. The CDR3 totals 14 residues. The CDR3 loop is CASSLFNGGEKLFF. CDR3 nucleotides: TGTGCCAGCTCACTCTTCAATGGCGGTGAAAAACTGTTTTTT. Full variable domain (missing parts from reference TRBV18 and TRBJ1-4): NAGVMQNPRHLVRRRGQEARLRCSPMKGHSHVYWYRQLPEEGLKFMVYLQKENIIDESGMPKERFSAEFPKEGPSILRIQQVVRGDSAAYFCASSLFNGGEKLFFGSGTQLSVL.

The V call is TRBV28, the J call TRBJ1-1; 7 bases line up with TRBD1. With V trimmed by 2 bases and J by 11 bases, 14 bases remained unmatched. The CDR3 has 15 amino acids. CDR1 and CDR2 from the germline V gene are MDHEN and SYDVKM. This chain's CDR3 is CASSLIGTAGMVAFF. As DNA, the CDR3 is TGTGCCAGCAGTTTAATCGGGACAGCAGGCATGGTTGCTTTCTTT.

The chain couples TRBV11-2 to TRBJ1-2; possible D gene TRBD1, 5 bases. Germline values: CDR1 SGHAT, CDR2 FQNNGV. Trimming left V 0 bases short and J 1 base short, with 6 bases between. This CDR3 has 14 amino acids. The CDR3 spells CASSLDRVNYGYTF. CDR3 sequence (DNA): TGTGCCAGCAGCTTAGACAGGGTTAACTATGGCTACACCTTC.

V usage is TRBV6-2 or TRBV6-3 and J usage is TRBJ2-7; D not certain. The CDR3 totals 14 residues. Per germline, CDR1 MNHEY and CDR2 SVGEGT. V shed 0 bases and J shed 5 bases, with 11 bases lying between them. CDR3 sequence reads: CASSYSISEDEQYF. In nucleotides, the CDR3 is TGTGCCAGCAGTTACTCCATCAGCGAGGACGAGCAGTACTTC.

This chain links TRBV2 with TRBJ2-2; D remains unclear. Germline CDR1 SNHLY, CDR2 FYNNEI. With 6 bases removed from V and 5 bases from J, the gap between germline ends came to 10 bases. The CDR3 has 13 amino acids. The CDR3 sequence: CASRSPSTGELFF. CDR3 coding DNA: TGTGCCAGCAGATCCCCCAGTACCGGGGAGCTGTTTTTT.

V and J are TRBV19 and TRBJ1-5, with 8 bases fitting TRBD1. Germline V gene data show CDR1 as LNHDA and CDR2 as SQIVND (reference sequence). The ends lost 7 bases at V and 0 bases at J; junction bases unmatched: 5. The CDR3 is 15 residues long. CDR3 DNA sequence: TGTGCCAGTAAAAAGGACAGGGATAGCAATCAGCCCCAGCATTTT. This codes for CASKKDRDSNQPQHF.

This clone was detected a few times. The chain employs TRBV19 and TRBJ2-3, with D hard to call. CDR3 length: 15 residues. Trimming cost V 4 bases and J 4 bases, with 15 bases left between them. CDR1 is LNHDA and CDR2 is SQIVND in the germline V gene (reference sequence). CDR3 in DNA: TGTGCCAGTAGTAGTGATGCAGGAATGCCAGATACGCAGTATTTT. Its protein product is CASSSDAGMPDTQYF.

This rearrangement joins TRBV18 to TRBJ2-7; D may be TRBD1 (5 bases). V dropped 2 bases and J dropped 2 bases, with 13 bases sitting between them. Per the germline V gene, CDR1 is KGHSH and CDR2 is LQKENI. The CDR3 is made up of 15 amino acids. The CDR3: CASSPWGQGPYEQYF. CDR3 DNA: TGTGCCAGCTCACCATGGGGCCAGGGTCCCTACGAGCAGTACTTC.

This chain joins TRBV18 and TRBJ1-1; 8 bases agree with TRBD1. V lost 3 bases, J lost 4 bases, and 7 bases stayed unmatched. The germline gives CDR1 KGHSH, CDR2 LQKENI. CDR3 length equals 15 residues. CDR3 sequence (DNA): TGTGCCAGCTCACCTCGTACAGGGGGAGGCACTGAAGCTTTCTTT. It is translated as CASSPRTGGGTEAFF.

The V and J genes are TRBV24-1 and TRBJ2-1; TRBD2 aligns across 9 bases. Germline V CDR1 and CDR2: KGHDR, SFDVKD. V gave up 3 bases and J gave up 6 bases; unmatched junction bases: 8. CDR3 length: 16 amino acids. CDR3 coding DNA: TGTGCCACCAGTGATAAGCGGACTAGCGCTATCAATGAGCAGTTCTTC. This codes for CATSDKRTSAINEQFF.

This clone has just a few counts. The rearrangement uses TRBV9 and TRBJ1-1, with D hard to call. The germline gives CDR1 SGDLS, CDR2 YYNGEE. The CDR3 contains 13 residues. V was clipped by 4 bases and J by 2 bases, with 9 bases between them. The CDR3 spells CASSYTANTEAFF. The CDR3 DNA is TGTGCCAGCAGCTATACAGCTAACACTGAAGCTTTCTTT.

The chain joins TRBV11-1 to TRBJ2-5; no definite D call. V lost 8 bases, J lost 5 bases, and 15 bases lay in between. The CDR3 runs 13 residues. CDR1 and CDR2 (germline): SGHAT, FQDESV (reference sequence). CDR3 in amino acids: CASQHDRVETQYF. CDR3 in DNA: TGTGCCAGCCAACACGACCGGGTGGAGACCCAGTACTTC.

The chain couples TRBV30 to TRBJ1-6; 8 nucleotides agree with TRBD1. The junction had 8 bases not matched to a gene; V was cut back by 8 bases and J by 8 bases. Germline assignment: CDR1 GTSNPN and CDR2 SVGIG (reference sequence). The CDR3 is 13 amino acids. The CDR3 DNA reads TGTGCCGTAGACAGGGGTTTGGATTCACCCCTCCACTTT. This gives the protein CAVDRGLDSPLHF.

The chain links TRBV10-1 to TRBJ2-1; 13 positions agree with TRBD2. V was pared by 6 bases and J by 8 bases, with 7 bases of the junction left unmatched. The germline V gene has CDR1 WNHNN and CDR2 SYGVQD (reference sequence). The CDR3 totals 15 residues. The CDR3 spells CASSGTSGNGYEQFF. CDR3 DNA: TGCGCCAGCAGCGGGACTAGCGGGAATGGGTATGAGCAGTTCTTC.

This rearrangement joins TRBV10-3 to TRBJ2-7; D unclear. Germline V gives CDR1 ENHRY, CDR2 SYGVKD. This CDR3 is 13 amino acids long. The V end lost 7 bases, the J end lost 5 bases, and 15 bases lay between the germline ends. The DNA for the CDR3 is TGTGCCATCACAGTTTCGGCGGCCGACGAGCAGTACTTC. Its translation is CAITVSAADEQYF.

This clone appeared once. V and J are TRBV18 and TRBJ1-1; possible D gene TRBD1, 6 bases. The CDR3 is 16 amino acids. Germline V gene lookup returns CDR1 KGHSH and CDR2 LQKENI. V lost 3 bases, J lost 3 bases, and 17 bases lay in between. The CDR3, as DNA: TGTGCCAGCTCACCTAGGGGGGGCGCGCTGGACACTGAAGCTTTCTTT. Residues: CASSPRGGALDTEAFF. The full variable domain, its missing parts supplied by reference TRBV18 and TRBJ1-1, is NAGVMQNPRHLVRRRGQEARLRCSPMKGHSHVYWYRQLPEEGLKFMVYLQKENIIDESGMPKERFSAEFPKEGPSILRIQQVVRGDSAAYFCASSPRGGALDTEAFFGQGTRLTVV.

CDR3 protein: CASSLDYYEQYF. The CDR3 DNA reads TGTGCCAGCAGCTTAGACTACTACGAGCAGTACTTC. The chain combines TRBV7-9 with TRBJ2-7, with D uncertain. The CDR3 has 12 residues. Trimming took off 1 base at V and 3 bases at J, with 4 bases between the two ends. Germline V gene sequence: CDR1 SEHNR, CDR2 FQNEAQ (reference sequence).

The rearrangement uses TRBV11-2 and TRBJ2-2; tentatively, D is TRBD2 (5 bases). Trimming removed 5 bases at V and 0 bases at J, with 10 bases between. The CDR3 loop spans 15 amino acids. The V gene's germline CDR1 is SGHAT and CDR2 FQNNGV. CDR3 sequence (DNA): TGTGCCAGCAGCCCTGGGCGGGCGAACACCGGGGAGCTGTTTTTT. Amino acid sequence: CASSPGRANTGELFF. Together with reference TRBV11-2 and TRBJ2-2, the CDR3 gives the full variable domain: EAGVAQSPRYKIIEKRQSVAFWCNPISGHATLYWYQQILGQGPKLLIQFQNNGVVDDSQLPKDRFSAERLKGVDSTLKIQPAKLEDSAVYLCASSPGRANTGELFFGEGSRLTVL.

The V gene is TRBV3-1 (or the pseudogene TRBV3-2), the J gene TRBJ2-7, with 12 bases aligning to TRBD2. With V trimmed by 3 bases and J by 3 bases, 6 bases remained unmatched. CDR1 is LGHDT and CDR2 is YNNKEL in the germline V gene (reference sequence). CDR3 size: 16 residues. The CDR3 here is CASSQEAGLAGYEQYF. The CDR3 DNA sequence: TGTGCCAGCAGCCAGGAAGCGGGACTAGCGGGCTACGAGCAGTACTTC.

This clone was detected only a few times. The V call is TRBV11-2, the J call TRBJ1-4; a weak D match, TRBD1 (5 bases). Trimming removed 0 bases at V and 7 bases at J, with 9 bases between. CDR3 length: 14 amino acids. The germline V gene encodes CDR1 SGHAT and CDR2 FQNNGV. CDR3 sequence (DNA): TGTGCCAGCAGCTTAGAAAGGACATCTGAAAAACTGTTTTTT. Its translation: CASSLERTSEKLFF.

This clone appeared once. The chain joins TRBV4-2 to TRBJ2-1, with 7 bases matching TRBD2. With V trimmed by 1 base and J by 8 bases, 11 bases remained unmatched. The V gene's germline CDR1 is LGHNA and CDR2 YNFKEQ. The CDR3 runs 16 residues. The CDR3 DNA is TGTGCCAGCAGCCAAGGGAGAAGCGGGGTACATTATGAGCAGTTCTTC. Amino acids: CASSQGRSGVHYEQFF.

The chain carries TRBV6-1 and TRBJ2-1; no clear D gene. CDR1 MNHNS and CDR2 SASEGT come from the germline V gene. The CDR3 runs 14 residues. V was clipped by 3 bases and J by 0 bases, with 6 bases between them. CDR3 sequence reads: CASSEPYSYNEQFF. CDR3 DNA: TGTGCCAGCAGTGAGCCCTACTCCTACAATGAGCAGTTCTTC.

This chain connects TRBV7-9 to TRBJ2-5, with 8 nucleotides matching TRBD1. CDR3 length equals 14 residues. V dropped 6 bases and J dropped 1; count of bases not matched to a gene: 4. Germline V CDR1 and CDR2: SEHNR, FQNEAQ (reference sequence). CDR3 protein: CASSRTGLQETQYF. In DNA form, the CDR3 reads TGTGCCAGCAGTCGGACAGGGCTCCAAGAGACCCAGTACTTC.

The V call is TRBV5-1, the J call TRBJ2-7; 11 bases agree with TRBD2. Unmatched junction bases numbered 8, after V lost 4 bases and J lost 5 bases. CDR3 length: 15 amino acids. CDR1 and CDR2 (germline): SGHRS, YFSETQ. CDR3 coding DNA: TGCGCCAGCAGCCCGTCGGGACTAGCGGTGAACGAGCAGTACTTC. As protein: CASSPSGLAVNEQYF.

The chain carries TRBV7-2 and TRBJ1-5, with 8 bases fitting TRBD1. Per the germline V gene, CDR1 is SGHTA and CDR2 is FQGNSA. V shed 4 bases, J shed 4 bases, and the junction held 9 bases outside the gene matches. The CDR3 runs 16 residues. The CDR3 sequence is CASSSRTGRVNQPQHF. CDR3 DNA sequence: TGTGCCAGCAGCTCCCGGACAGGGAGGGTGAATCAGCCCCAGCATTTT. Supplemented by reference TRBV7-2 and TRBJ1-5, the full variable domain reads GAGVSQSPSNKVTEKGKDVELRCDPISGHTALYWYRQSLGQGLEFLIYFQGNSAPDKSGLPSDRFSAERTGGSVSTLTIQRTQQEDSAVYLCASSSRTGRVNQPQHFGDGTRLSIL.

This clone was observed a few times. The chain is built from TRBV2 and TRBJ2-1; TRBD2 aligns across 7 bases. This CDR3 has 16 amino acids. V lost 6 bases to trimming and J lost 0 bases; unmatched junction nucleotides: 8. CDR1 is SNHLY and CDR2 is FYNNEI in the germline V gene. This chain's CDR3 is CASSLQGGSSYNEQFF. As DNA, the CDR3 is TGTGCCAGCAGCTTGCAGGGAGGGTCCTCCTACAATGAGCAGTTCTTC.

The chain joins TRBV11-3 to TRBJ1-1, with 9 bases identical to TRBD1. This CDR3 has 14 amino acids. With 5 bases clipped from V and 1 base from J, the junction kept 2 bases outside the gene matches. Germline CDR1 is SGHNT and CDR2 is YENEEA. The CDR3 nucleotides read TGTGCCAGCAGCGTGGGACAGGGGAACACTGAAGCTTTCTTT. It codes for CASSVGQGNTEAFF.

The chain employs TRBV11-2 and TRBJ2-3; TRBD2 matches at 10 bases. The CDR3 totals 18 residues. CDR1 is SGHAT, CDR2 FQNNGV, per germline. V shed 0 bases and J 6 bases; nucleotides not matched to a gene: 12. The CDR3 DNA reads TGTGCCAGCAGCTTAGAAGAGCGGGAGGGCCTTGTTTCGGATACGCAGTATTTT. Encoded protein: CASSLEEREGLVSDTQYF. Full variable domain (missing parts from reference TRBV11-2 and TRBJ2-3): EAGVAQSPRYKIIEKRQSVAFWCNPISGHATLYWYQQILGQGPKLLIQFQNNGVVDDSQLPKDRFSAERLKGVDSTLKIQPAKLEDSAVYLCASSLEEREGLVSDTQYFGPGTRLTVL.

This CDR3 reads CATRDRENDNSPLHF. The CDR3 DNA follows: TGTGCCACCAGGGACAGGGAGAACGATAATTCACCCCTCCACTTT. The rearrangement links TRBV28 to TRBJ1-6; TRBD1 agrees at 9 bases. Trimming removed 10 bases from V and 5 bases from J; junction bases left unmatched: 9. From germline, CDR1 is MDHEN and CDR2 SYDVKM. The CDR3 extends over 15 amino acids.